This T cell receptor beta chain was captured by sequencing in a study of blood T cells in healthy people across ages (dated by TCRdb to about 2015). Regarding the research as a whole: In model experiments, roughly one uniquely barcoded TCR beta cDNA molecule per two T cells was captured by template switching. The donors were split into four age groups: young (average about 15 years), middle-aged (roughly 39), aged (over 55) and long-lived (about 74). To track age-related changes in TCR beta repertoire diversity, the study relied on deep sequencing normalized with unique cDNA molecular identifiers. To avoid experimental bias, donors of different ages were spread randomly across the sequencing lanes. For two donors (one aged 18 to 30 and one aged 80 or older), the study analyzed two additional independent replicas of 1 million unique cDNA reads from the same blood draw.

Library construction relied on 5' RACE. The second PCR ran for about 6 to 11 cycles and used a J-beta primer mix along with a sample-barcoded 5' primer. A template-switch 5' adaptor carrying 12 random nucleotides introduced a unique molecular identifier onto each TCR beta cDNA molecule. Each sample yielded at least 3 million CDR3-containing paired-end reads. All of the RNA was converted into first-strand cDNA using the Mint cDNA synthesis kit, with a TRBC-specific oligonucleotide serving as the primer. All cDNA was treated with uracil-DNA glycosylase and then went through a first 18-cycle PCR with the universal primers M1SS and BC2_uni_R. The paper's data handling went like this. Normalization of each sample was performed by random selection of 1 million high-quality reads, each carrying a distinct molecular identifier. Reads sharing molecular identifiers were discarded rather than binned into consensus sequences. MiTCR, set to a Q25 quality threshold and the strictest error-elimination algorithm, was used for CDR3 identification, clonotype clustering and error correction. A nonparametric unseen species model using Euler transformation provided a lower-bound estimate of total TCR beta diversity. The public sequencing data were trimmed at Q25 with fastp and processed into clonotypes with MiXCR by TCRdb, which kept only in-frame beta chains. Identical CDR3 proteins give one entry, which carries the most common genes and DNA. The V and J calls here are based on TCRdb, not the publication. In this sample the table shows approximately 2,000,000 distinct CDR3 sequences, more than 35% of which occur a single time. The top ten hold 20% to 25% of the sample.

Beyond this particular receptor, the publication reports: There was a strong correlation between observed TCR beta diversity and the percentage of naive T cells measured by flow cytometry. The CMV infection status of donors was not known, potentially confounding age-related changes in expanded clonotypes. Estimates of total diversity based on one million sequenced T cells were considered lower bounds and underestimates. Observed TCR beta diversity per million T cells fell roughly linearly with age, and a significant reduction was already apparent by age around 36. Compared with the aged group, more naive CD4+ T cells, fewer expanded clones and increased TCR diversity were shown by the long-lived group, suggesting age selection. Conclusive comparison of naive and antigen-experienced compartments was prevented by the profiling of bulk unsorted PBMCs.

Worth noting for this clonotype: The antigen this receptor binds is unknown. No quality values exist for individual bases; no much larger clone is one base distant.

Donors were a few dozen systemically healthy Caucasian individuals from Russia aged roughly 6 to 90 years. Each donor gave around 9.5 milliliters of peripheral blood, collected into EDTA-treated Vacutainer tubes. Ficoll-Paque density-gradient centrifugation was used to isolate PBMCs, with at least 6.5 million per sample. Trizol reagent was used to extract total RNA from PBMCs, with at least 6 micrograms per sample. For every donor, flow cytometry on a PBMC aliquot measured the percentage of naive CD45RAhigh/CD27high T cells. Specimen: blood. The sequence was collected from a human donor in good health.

CDR3 protein: CASGLVLPGKETQYF. The DNA sequence is as follows: TGTGCTAGTGGTTTGGTACTCCCAGGAAAAGAGACCCAGTACTTC. The chain is encoded by TRBV12-5 joined to TRBJ2-5; there is no confident call for the D gene. CDR1 and CDR2 are read off the germline V gene as LGHNT and FRNRAP. At the junction V is shortened by 0 bases and J by 3 bases, with 11 bases in between. From the cysteine up to the phenylalanine, the CDR3 has a length of 15 residues. Only the CDR3 part of the read is kept: 45 bases, read in frame from the first base.